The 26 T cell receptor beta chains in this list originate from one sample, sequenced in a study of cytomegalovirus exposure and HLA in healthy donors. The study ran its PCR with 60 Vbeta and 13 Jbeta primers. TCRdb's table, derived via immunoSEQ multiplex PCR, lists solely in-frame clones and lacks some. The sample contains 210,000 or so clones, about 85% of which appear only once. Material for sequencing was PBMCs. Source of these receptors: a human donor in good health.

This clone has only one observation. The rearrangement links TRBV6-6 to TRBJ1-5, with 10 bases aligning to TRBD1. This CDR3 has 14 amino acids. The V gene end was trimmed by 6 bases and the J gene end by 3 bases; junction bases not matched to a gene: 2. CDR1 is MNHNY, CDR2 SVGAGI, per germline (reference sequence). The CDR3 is CASRGQGTNQPQHF. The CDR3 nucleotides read TGTGCCAGCAGGGGACAGGGGACCAATCAGCCCCAGCATTTT.

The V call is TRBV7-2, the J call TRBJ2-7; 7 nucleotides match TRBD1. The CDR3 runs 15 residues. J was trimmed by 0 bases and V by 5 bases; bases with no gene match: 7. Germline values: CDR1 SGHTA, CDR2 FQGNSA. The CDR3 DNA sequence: TGTGCCAGCAGCACTCGACAGGGAAACTCCTACGAGCAGTACTTC. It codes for CASSTRQGNSYEQYF.

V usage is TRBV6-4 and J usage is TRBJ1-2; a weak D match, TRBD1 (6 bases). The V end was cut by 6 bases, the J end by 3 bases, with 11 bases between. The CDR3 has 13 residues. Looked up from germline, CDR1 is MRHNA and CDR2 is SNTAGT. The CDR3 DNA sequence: TGTGCCAGCAGAACAGGGCCAGACTATGGCTACACCTTC. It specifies CASRTGPDYGYTF.

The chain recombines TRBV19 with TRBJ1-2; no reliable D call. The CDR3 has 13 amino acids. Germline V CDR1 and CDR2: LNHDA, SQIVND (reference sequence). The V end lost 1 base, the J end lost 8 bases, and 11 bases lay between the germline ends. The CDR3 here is CASSIGVESGYTF. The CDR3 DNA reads TGTGCCAGTAGTATAGGCGTCGAATCGGGCTACACCTTC.

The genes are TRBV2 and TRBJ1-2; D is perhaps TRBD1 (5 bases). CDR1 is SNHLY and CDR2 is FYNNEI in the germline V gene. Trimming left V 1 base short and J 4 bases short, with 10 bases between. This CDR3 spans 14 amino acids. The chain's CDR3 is CASSEGRRVYGYTF. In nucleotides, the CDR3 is TGTGCCAGCAGTGAAGGGCGCAGGGTCTATGGCTACACCTTC.

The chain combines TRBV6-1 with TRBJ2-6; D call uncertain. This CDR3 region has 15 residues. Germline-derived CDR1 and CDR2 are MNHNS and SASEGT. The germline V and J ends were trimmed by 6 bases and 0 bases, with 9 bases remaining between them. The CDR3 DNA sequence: TGTGCCAGCAGGGCAGTGTACTCTGGGGCCAACGTCCTGACTTTC. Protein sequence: CASRAVYSGANVLTF.

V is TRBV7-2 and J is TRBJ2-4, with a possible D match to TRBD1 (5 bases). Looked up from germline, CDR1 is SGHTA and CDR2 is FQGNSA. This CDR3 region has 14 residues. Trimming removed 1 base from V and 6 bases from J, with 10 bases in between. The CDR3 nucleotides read TGTGCCAGCAGCTTAGAAGTAGGGGCAAACATTCAGTACTTC. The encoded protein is CASSLEVGANIQYF.

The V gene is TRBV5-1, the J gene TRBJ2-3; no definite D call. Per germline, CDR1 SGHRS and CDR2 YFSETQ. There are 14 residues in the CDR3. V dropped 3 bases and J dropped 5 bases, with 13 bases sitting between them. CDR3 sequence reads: CASSWAASGDTQYF. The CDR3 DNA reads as TGCGCCAGCAGCTGGGCTGCGTCTGGAGATACGCAGTATTTT.

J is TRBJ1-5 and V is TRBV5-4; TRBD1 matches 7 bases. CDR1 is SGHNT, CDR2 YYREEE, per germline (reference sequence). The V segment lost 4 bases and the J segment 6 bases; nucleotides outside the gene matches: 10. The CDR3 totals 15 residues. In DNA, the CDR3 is TGTGCCAGCAGCCCACAGGGGATAACAGGTCAGCCCCAGCATTTT. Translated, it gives CASSPQGITGQPQHF.

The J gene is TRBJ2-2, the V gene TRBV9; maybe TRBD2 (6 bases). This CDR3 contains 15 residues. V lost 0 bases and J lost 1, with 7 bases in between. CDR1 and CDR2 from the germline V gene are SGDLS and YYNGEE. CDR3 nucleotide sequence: TGTGCCAGCAGCGTAGTAGCGGTGAACACCGGGGAGCTGTTTTTT. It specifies CASSVVAVNTGELFF.

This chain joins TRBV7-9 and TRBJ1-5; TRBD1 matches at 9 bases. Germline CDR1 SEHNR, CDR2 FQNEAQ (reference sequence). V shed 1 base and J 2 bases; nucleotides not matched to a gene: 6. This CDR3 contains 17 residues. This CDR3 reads CASSLGLTGGGNQPQHF. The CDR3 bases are TGTGCCAGCAGCTTAGGCCTAACAGGGGGCGGCAATCAGCCCCAGCATTTT. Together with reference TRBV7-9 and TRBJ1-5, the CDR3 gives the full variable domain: DTGVSQNPRHKITKRGQNVTFRCDPISEHNRLYWYRQTLGQGPEFLTYFQNEAQLEKSRLLSDRFSAERPKGSFSTLEIQRTEQGDSAMYLCASSLGLTGGGNQPQHFGDGTRLSIL.

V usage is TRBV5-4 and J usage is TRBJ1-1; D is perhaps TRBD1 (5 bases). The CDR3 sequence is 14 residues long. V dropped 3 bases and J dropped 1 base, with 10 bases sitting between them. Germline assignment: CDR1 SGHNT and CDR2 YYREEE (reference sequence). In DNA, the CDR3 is TGTGCCAGCAGCTCACAGGTCAGGAACACTGAAGCTTTCTTT. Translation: CASSSQVRNTEAFF.

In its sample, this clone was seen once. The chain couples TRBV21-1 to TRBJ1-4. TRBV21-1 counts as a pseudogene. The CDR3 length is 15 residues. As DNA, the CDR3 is TGTGCCAGCAGCAAAACCAGGGAGGGTAATGAAAAACTGTTTTTT. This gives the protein CASSKTREGNEKLFF.

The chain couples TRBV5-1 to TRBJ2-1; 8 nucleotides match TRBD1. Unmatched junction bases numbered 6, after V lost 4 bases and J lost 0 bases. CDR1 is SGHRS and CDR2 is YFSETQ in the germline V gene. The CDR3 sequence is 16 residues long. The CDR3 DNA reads TGCGCCAGCAGCGAGGACAGGGCCAGCTCCTACAATGAGCAGTTCTTC. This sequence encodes CASSEDRASSYNEQFF. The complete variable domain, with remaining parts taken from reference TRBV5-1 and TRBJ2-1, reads KAGVTQTPRYLIKTRGQQVTLSCSPISGHRSVSWYQQTPGQGLQFLFEYFSETQRNKGNFPGRFSGRQFSNSRSEMNVSTLELGDSALYLCASSEDRASSYNEQFFGPGTRLTVL.

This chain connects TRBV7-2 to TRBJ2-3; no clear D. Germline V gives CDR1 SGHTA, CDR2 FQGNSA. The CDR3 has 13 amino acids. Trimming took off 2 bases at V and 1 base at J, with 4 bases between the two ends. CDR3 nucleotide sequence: TGTGCCAGCAGCTTACAGGGCACAGATACGCAGTATTTT. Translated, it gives CASSLQGTDTQYF.

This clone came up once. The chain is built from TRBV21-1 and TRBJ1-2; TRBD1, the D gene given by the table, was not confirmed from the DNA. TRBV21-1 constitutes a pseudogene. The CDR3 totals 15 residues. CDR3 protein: CASSRLDRGLYGYTF. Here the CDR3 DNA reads TGTGCCAGCAGCAGGCTGGACAGGGGGCTGTATGGCTACACCTTC.

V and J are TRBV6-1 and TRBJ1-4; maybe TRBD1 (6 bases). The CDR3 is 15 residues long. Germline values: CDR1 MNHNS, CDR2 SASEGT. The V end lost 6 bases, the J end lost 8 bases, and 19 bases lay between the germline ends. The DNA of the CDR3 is TGTGCCAGCAGCACGATAAGGGGGGGCGGCGAAAAACTGTTTTTT. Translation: CASSTIRGGGEKLFF.

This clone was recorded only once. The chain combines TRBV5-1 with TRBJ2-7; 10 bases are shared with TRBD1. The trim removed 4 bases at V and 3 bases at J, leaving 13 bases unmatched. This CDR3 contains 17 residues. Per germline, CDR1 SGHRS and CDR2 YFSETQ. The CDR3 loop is CASSVRDRGRNRYEQYF. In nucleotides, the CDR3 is TGCGCCAGCAGCGTCCGGGACAGGGGACGAAACCGCTACGAGCAGTACTTC.

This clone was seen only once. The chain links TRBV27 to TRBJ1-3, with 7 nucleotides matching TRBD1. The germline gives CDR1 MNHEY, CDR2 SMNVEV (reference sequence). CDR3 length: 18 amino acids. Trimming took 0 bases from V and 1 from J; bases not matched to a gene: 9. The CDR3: CASSLSGRQGFSGNTIYF. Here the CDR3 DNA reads TGTGCCAGCAGTTTATCAGGGAGACAGGGCTTTTCTGGAAACACCATATATTTT.

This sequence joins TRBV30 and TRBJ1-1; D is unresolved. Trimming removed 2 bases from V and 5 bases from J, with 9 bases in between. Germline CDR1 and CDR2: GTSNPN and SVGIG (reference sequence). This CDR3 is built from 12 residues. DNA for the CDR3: TGTGCCTGGAGTCACCGGCGGACTGAAGCTTTCTTT. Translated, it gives CAWSHRRTEAFF.

Here the CDR3 reads CASSAPGSGDEKLFF. CDR3 coding DNA: TGTGCCAGCAGCGCCCCGGGATCAGGGGATGAAAAACTGTTTTTT. The V call is TRBV7-9, the J call TRBJ1-4; D might be TRBD1 (6 bases). CDR1 SEHNR and CDR2 FQNEAQ come from the germline V gene (reference sequence). This CDR3 has 15 residues. Trimming left V 5 bases short and J 6 bases short, with 16 bases between.

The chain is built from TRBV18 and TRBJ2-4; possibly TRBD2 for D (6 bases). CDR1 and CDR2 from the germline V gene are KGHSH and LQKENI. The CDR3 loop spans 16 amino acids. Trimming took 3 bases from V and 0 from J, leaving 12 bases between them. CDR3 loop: CASSPRDSIAKNIQYF. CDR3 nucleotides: TGTGCCAGCTCACCGCGGGACTCGATAGCCAAAAACATTCAGTACTTC.

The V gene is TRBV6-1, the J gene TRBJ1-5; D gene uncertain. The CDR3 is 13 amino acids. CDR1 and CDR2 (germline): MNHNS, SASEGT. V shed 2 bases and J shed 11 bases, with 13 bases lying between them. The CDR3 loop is CASSEHLRGTQHF. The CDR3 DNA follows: TGTGCCAGCAGTGAACACTTGCGGGGTACCCAGCATTTT.

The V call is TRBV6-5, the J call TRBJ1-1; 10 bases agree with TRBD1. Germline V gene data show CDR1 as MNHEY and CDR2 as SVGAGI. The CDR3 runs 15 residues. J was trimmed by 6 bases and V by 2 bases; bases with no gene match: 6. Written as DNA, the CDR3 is TGTGCCAGCAGTTACGGGTGGGACAGGGGCGCTGAAGCTTTCTTT. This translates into CASSYGWDRGAEAFF.

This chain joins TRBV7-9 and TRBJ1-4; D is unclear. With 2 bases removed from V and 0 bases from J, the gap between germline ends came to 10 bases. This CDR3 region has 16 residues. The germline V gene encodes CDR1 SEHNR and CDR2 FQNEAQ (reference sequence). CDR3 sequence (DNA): TGTGCCAGCAGCTTACTTGTGTCAGCAACTAATGAAAAACTGTTTTTT. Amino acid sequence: CASSLLVSATNEKLFF.

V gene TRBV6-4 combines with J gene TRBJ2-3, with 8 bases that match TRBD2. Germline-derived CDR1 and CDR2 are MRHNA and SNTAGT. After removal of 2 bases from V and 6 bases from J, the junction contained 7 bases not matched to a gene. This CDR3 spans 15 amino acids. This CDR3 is CASSDGAGEGDTQYF. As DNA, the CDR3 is TGTGCCAGCAGTGACGGAGCGGGAGAGGGGGATACGCAGTATTTT.